This T cell receptor beta chain was profiled in a study of cytomegalovirus exposure and HLA in healthy donors. Study conclusions and caveats: The likely origin of a cluster of highly shared sequence variants was a sequencing artifact. It was about 180 TCR beta chains that were listed as cytomegalovirus-associated. Being indistinguishable, some V segments were excluded, TRBV6-2 and TRBV6-3 among them.

Unmatched junction bases numbered 6, after V lost 4 bases and J lost 7 bases. Germline V lookup: CDR1 SGHVS, CDR2 FQNEAQ. The CDR3 has 15 residues. On this clone: As yet, its antigen is unknown.

Amplification used 60 Vbeta primers and 13 Jbeta primers. Measured with immunoSEQ multiplex PCR; TCRdb has only the in-frame clones, and not every one. The repertoire has about 90,000 clones, over 60% of them found once; the top ten carry around 4.3%. What was sequenced was PBMCs. V and J are TRBV7-8 and TRBJ2-7, with 14 bases aligning to TRBD2. This TCR came from a woman aged 40 to 50 in good health and CMV-seropositive. The CDR3 here is CASSSKTSGRGEQYF. The CDR3 nucleotides are TGTGCCAGCAGCTCAAAGACTAGCGGGAGGGGAGAGCAGTACTTC.